This TCR beta chain was found in a study of T cell changes during pregnancy in multiple sclerosis. This clone appeared a single time. The data were produced by immunoSEQ multiplex PCR, yet TCRdb's version contains in-frame clones alone and is incomplete. The data hold 48,000 or so clones, with approximately 88% observed a single time. CDR1 and CDR2 (germline): SEHNR, FQNEAQ (reference sequence). The trim removed 3 bases at V and 3 bases at J, leaving 4 bases unmatched. CDR3 size: 15 residues. The chain uses TRBV7-9 and TRBJ1-2; 10 bases map to TRBD1. The source of this sequence is a female donor with multiple sclerosis, enrolled in a pregnancy study. The sample consisted of CD4+ T cells from peripheral blood mononuclear cells, taken in the second trimester of pregnancy. CDR3: CASSFGTGAHYGYTF. The CDR3 nucleotides read TGTGCCAGCAGCTTTGGGACAGGGGCTCACTATGGCTACACCTTC.